Presented here are 5 T cell receptor beta chains from one specimen sequenced in a study of blood T cell repertoires in COVID-19. The table came from immunoSEQ multiplex PCR; TCRdb's copy has only in-frame clones and leaves some out. Here the sample spans about 200,000 clones, about 90% being singletons. Sequenced input: peripheral blood. The source of these receptors is a woman between 45 and 60 years old with acute or convalescent COVID-19.

The sample holds a few counts of this clone. The chain recombines TRBV5-4 with TRBJ2-5, with TRBD2 matching over 13 bases. The CDR3 totals 15 residues. V dropped 4 bases and J dropped 3; count of bases not matched to a gene: 3. Germline lookup yields CDR1 SGHNT and CDR2 YYREEE (reference sequence). The CDR3 nucleotides are TGTGCCAGCAGCGTTACTAGCGGGGGGGAAGAGACCCAGTACTTC. Translating gives CASSVTSGGEETQYF.

This clone was seen only a few times. V and J are TRBV4-1 and TRBJ2-2; D perhaps matches TRBD2 (6 bases). Germline V gene data show CDR1 as MGHRA and CDR2 as YSYEKL. CDR3 length equals 15 residues. Trimming took 4 bases from V and 8 from J, leaving 17 bases between them. DNA of the CDR3: TGCGCCAGCAGCCGAAGTGGTGAGGGGAGGGGGGAGCTGTTTTTT. This translates into CASSRSGEGRGELFF.

The chain combines TRBV10-2 with TRBJ2-3; 11 bases map to TRBD2. In germline, CDR1 is WSHSY, CDR2 SAAADI. Losses at the gene ends were 4 bases for V and 8 bases for J; bases not matched to a gene: 8. The CDR3 covers 15 residues. CDR3: CASSGGTSGNPTQYF. CDR3 DNA: TGCGCCAGCAGTGGAGGGACTAGCGGTAATCCTACGCAGTATTTT.

The chain carries TRBV6-1 and TRBJ2-3; D gene uncertain. Deletions cut 2 bases from V and 5 bases from J, with 14 bases between. The CDR3 is made up of 15 amino acids. Germline values: CDR1 MNHNS, CDR2 SASEGT. CDR3 coding DNA: TGTGCCAGCAGTGAATTATCCGGGTCCAAAGATACGCAGTATTTT. Translation gives CASSELSGSKDTQYF.

The chain has TRBV20-1 and TRBJ2-5, with TRBD1 as a possible D gene (6 bases). With 7 bases removed from V and 5 bases from J, the gap between germline ends came to 11 bases. CDR1 and CDR2 from the germline V gene are DFQATT and SNEGSKA (reference sequence). The CDR3 consists of 11 residues. The CDR3 sequence: CSVKTGETQYF. The CDR3 DNA reads TGCAGTGTCAAAACAGGGGAGACCCAGTACTTC.